A selection of T cell receptor beta chains follows, all from one sample in a study of monozygotic twins with inflammatory bowel disease. No DNA is given; TCRdb re-called the 5' RACE reads and lists each CDR3 protein once. The sample shows hundreds of thousands of distinct CDR3 sequences, and 2% to 2.5% sits with its ten largest clones. Sequenced input: blood. Every receptor here comes from a human donor with ulcerative colitis or Crohn's disease, or a healthy co-twin of an affected twin (not recorded which). Each CDR3 is given with its conserved first and last residue. Each record gives: J gene, V gene, CDR3 protein.

TRBJ2-1 TRBV11-2 CASSSRSTSGGDEQFF
TRBJ1-5 TRBV20-1 CSASWAGDQPQHF
TRBJ1-1 TRBV5-5 CASSWRGGEDTEAFF
TRBJ2-1 TRBV20-1 CSAPQVSGGKGEQFF
TRBJ2-5 TRBV7-9 CASSWLAGVSETQYF
TRBJ2-1 TRBV20-1 CSARFLGTSGSNEQFF
TRBJ2-7 TRBV25-1 CASSDWDGPYEQYF
TRBJ1-6 TRBV6-1 CASSENVYSPLHF
TRBJ1-1 TRBV18 CASSPWEEMNTEAFF
TRBJ1-1 TRBV4-2 CASSQEDVVNTTEAFF
TRBJ1-1 TRBV5-1 CASSSGEVYTEAFF
TRBJ2-3 TRBV4-2 CASKGGQHTDTQYF
TRBJ2-1 TRBV2 CASSFFDRNLIF
TRBJ2-7 TRBV3-1 CASSPGQGRLEQYF
TRBJ2-7 TRBV25-1 CASSEFRGSSEQYF
TRBJ2-1 TRBV28 CASSSSGWTGSYNEQFF
TRBJ2-2 TRBV20-1 CSARDGEAGGNTGELFF
TRBJ2-1 TRBV7-2 CASSPWGQGDNEQFF
TRBJ2-7 TRBV15 CATSRNTVGAISYEQYF
TRBJ2-3 TRBV5-6 CASSLGGQYTDTQYF
TRBJ2-3 TRBV12-5 CASGFWTVDTQYF
TRBJ2-1 TRBV6-5 CASSYDSYNEQFF